This TCR beta chain was obtained from a study of OX40 agonist ivuxolimab in advanced cancers. In the study overall: Patients undergoing dose escalation presented with hepatocellular carcinoma, melanoma, renal cell or head and neck cancer.

A remark on this clone: Its target is not known.

General observations from the study: The antigens recognized by the expanded peripheral T cells, that is their antigen specificity, were not determined.

The timepoints at which blood was sampled were baseline, cycle 4 day 1, and cycle 7 day 1. TCRdb keeps only in-frame clones here, not all; method: immunoSEQ multiplex PCR. The repertoire holds around 45,000 clones, approximately 91% seen once, with around 0.99% in the top ten. The V and J ends lost 6 bases and 2 bases, in that order; junction bases with no gene match: 4. Germline CDR1 LNHDA, CDR2 SQIVND (reference sequence). The length of the CDR3 is 13 residues. V usage is TRBV19 and J usage is TRBJ2-7; 7 positions match TRBD1. This TCR was recovered from an adult with an advanced solid tumor such as melanoma, head and neck, liver or kidney cancer. The sample here was CD4+ or CD8+ T cells sorted from blood, taken in a trial of the OX40 agonist ivuxolimab. CDR3 bases: TGTGCCAGTAGCCCAGGGACAGCCTACGAGCAGTACTTC. Its translation: CASSPGTAYEQYF.